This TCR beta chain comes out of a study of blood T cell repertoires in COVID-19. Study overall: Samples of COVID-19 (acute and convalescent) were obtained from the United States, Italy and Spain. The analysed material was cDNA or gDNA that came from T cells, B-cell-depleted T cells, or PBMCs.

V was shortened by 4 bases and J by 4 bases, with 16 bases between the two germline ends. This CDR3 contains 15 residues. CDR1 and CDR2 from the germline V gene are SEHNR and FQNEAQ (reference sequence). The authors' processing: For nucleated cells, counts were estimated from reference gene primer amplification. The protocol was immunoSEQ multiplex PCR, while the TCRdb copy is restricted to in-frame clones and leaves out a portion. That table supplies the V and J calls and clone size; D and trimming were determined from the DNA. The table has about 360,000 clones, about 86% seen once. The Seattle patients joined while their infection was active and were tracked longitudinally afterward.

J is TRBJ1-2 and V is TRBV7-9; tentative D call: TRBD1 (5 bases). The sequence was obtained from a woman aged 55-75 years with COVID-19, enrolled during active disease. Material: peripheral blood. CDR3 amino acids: CASSSQATASYGYTF. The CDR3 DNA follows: TGTGCCAGCAGCTCACAAGCGACAGCTAGCTATGGCTACACCTTC.